A selection of T cell receptor beta chains follows, all from one sample in a study of T cell responses to AZD1222 COVID-19 vaccine. The assay was immunoSEQ multiplex PCR, and TCRdb's table has in-frame clones only and misses some. This table has about 120,000 clones, 80% to 95% appearing once. Material: peripheral blood, obtained 28 days after the second AZD1222 dose. The receptors stem from an adult who received the AZD1222 COVID-19 vaccine. The CDR3 runs from the conserved cysteine through the conserved F or W. Fields, in order: CDR3 length, clone size, J gene, D gene, V gene, CDR3 protein, CDR3 DNA. D genes are given only for firm matches. Clone sizes are given selectively: once, few, many, or a class where the clone is expanded.

>15|.|TRBJ2-1|TRBD2|TRBV29-1
CSVRVAGLPYNEQFF
TGCAGCGTTCGGGTAGCGGGACTTCCCTACAATGAGCAGTTCTTC
>15|.|TRBJ2-1|TRBD2|TRBV6-2/TRBV6-3
CASSYRLAGPNEQFF
TGTGCCAGCAGTTACCGGCTAGCGGGGCCCAATGAGCAGTTCTTC
>16|once|TRBJ2-2|.|TRBV28
CASSTQGAANTGELFF
TGTGCCAGCAGTACACAGGGAGCGGCGAACACCGGGGAGCTGTTTTTT
>15|once|TRBJ2-2|.|TRBV4-1
CASSQVTGGTGELFF
TGCGCCAGCAGCCAAGTTACAGGTGGGACCGGGGAGCTGTTTTTT
>14|.|TRBJ1-3|.|TRBV28
CASSGMVGGNTIYF
TGTGCCAGCAGCGGTATGGTGGGTGGAAACACCATATATTTT
>15|.|TRBJ1-6|.|TRBV28
CASSPYTSTNSPLHF
TGTGCCAGCAGCCCCTACACTAGTACTAATTCACCCCTCCACTTT
>16|.|TRBJ2-1|.|TRBV5-4
CASSALRTRARDEQFF
TGTGCCAGCAGCGCACTAAGGACTCGGGCCCGGGATGAGCAGTTCTTC
>15|once|TRBJ2-6|.|TRBV2
CASISPSSGANVLTF
TGTGCCAGCATTTCACCCAGCTCTGGGGCCAACGTCCTGACTTTC
>11|.|TRBJ2-3|.|TRBV11-2
CASSSGGTQYF
TGTGCCAGCAGCTCTGGCGGTACGCAGTATTTT
>16|.|TRBJ2-6|TRBD1|TRBV6-4
CASSGGGASGANVLTF
TGTGCCAGCAGTGGAGGGGGCGCCTCCGGGGCCAACGTCCTGACTTTC
>14|.|TRBJ2-7|TRBD1|TRBV27
CASSPGTGSHEQYF
TGTGCCAGCAGCCCCGGGACAGGGTCCCACGAGCAGTACTTC
>15|.|TRBJ2-7|.|TRBV20-1
CSASSGQGGLYEQYF
TGCAGTGCTAGTTCGGGTCAGGGAGGCCTCTACGAGCAGTACTTC
>15|.|TRBJ1-4|TRBD1|TRBV19
CAVNDRASSGEKLFF
TGTGCCGTCAACGACAGGGCTTCGTCAGGTGAAAAACTGTTTTTT
>15|.|TRBJ1-1|.|TRBV9
CASSAPTLGNTEAFF
TGTGCCAGCAGCGCGCCGACCCTTGGGAACACTGAAGCTTTCTTT
>16|once|TRBJ1-6|.|TRBV6-5
CASSYGLGQGNSPLHF
TGTGCCAGCAGTTACGGTTTAGGGCAGGGTAACTCACCCCTCCACTTT
>15|.|TRBJ2-3|TRBD1|TRBV5-4
CASSLRTGGKYTQYF
TGTGCCAGCAGCCTGCGGACAGGGGGTAAATATACGCAGTATTTT
>15|.|TRBJ1-6|TRBD1|TRBV5-1
CASSLAGQGNSPLHF
TGCGCCAGCAGCTTGGCCGGACAGGGGAATTCACCCCTCCACTTT
>13|.|TRBJ1-6|.|TRBV19
CASSTRFESALHF
TGTGCCAGTAGTACCCGATTTGAGTCGGCCCTCCACTTT
>15|.|TRBJ2-5|.|TRBV6-5
CASSHITRGAETQYF
TGTGCCAGCAGTCATATTACCAGGGGTGCGGAGACCCAGTACTTC
>14|once|TRBJ1-2|.|TRBV28
CASSLSRTDYGYTF
TGTGCCAGCAGTTTGTCCAGGACAGACTATGGCTACACCTTC